A selection of T cell receptor beta chains follows, all from one sample in a study of blood T cell repertoires in COVID-19. Profiling relied on immunoSEQ multiplex PCR, and the TCRdb table lists in-frame clones only, not all of them. The top ten clones hold around a tenth of a sample with 270,000 or so clones, around four fifths of them seen once. The sample comprised peripheral blood. Receptors were obtained from a woman between 45 and 65 years old who had recovered from COVID-19. Each CDR3 is given with its conserved first and last residue. A D gene is named only where the DNA matches it firmly. Some rows mark clone size as missing; the rest say once, few, many or name a class of expanded clone.

-	-	TRBV5-1	TRBJ2-3	CASSLTVTDTQYF	TGCGCCAGCAGCTTGACAGTTACAGATACGCAGTATTTT
-	-	TRBV7-5	TRBJ1-1	CVRRKEIGTGEHTEAFF	TGTGTCAGAAGGAAAGAAATTGGGACAGGGGAGCACACTGAAGCTTTCTTT
TRBD1	-	TRBV28	TRBJ1-2	CASSQDRAYGYTF	TGTGCCAGCAGCCAGGACAGGGCCTATGGCTACACCTTC
-	-	TRBV27	TRBJ1-2	CASSLREDYGYTF	TGTGCCAGCAGTCTGCGGGAGGACTATGGCTACACCTTC
-	-	TRBV7-9	TRBJ2-3	CASSLGTTRQSTDTQYF	TGTGCCAGCAGCTTAGGGACTACCAGGCAGAGCACAGATACGCAGTATTTT
-	-	TRBV29-1	TRBJ2-1	CSGVSSYNEQFF	TGCAGCGGTGTGAGCTCCTACAATGAGCAGTTCTTC
TRBD2	-	TRBV30	TRBJ2-5	CALRTSGMETQYF	TGTGCCTTAAGGACTAGCGGGATGGAGACCCAGTACTTC
-	few	TRBV7-9	TRBJ1-1	CASSRTEAFF	TGTGCCAGCAGCCGGACAGAAGCTTTCTTT
-	-	TRBV4-2	TRBJ2-1	CASSQDRTSYNEQFF	TGTGCCAGCAGCCAAGACAGGACTTCTTACAATGAGCAGTTCTTC
TRBD1	-	TRBV4-3	TRBJ2-3	CASSQATGADTQYF	TGCGCCAGCAGCCAAGCCACAGGGGCAGATACGCAGTATTTT
TRBD2	-	TRBV27	TRBJ2-1	CASSLKTGGIHNEQFF	TGTGCCAGCAGTTTAAAAACGGGAGGTATCCACAATGAGCAGTTCTTC
-	-	TRBV20-1	TRBJ1-1	CSAILSTEAFF	TGCAGTGCCATCCTATCCACTGAAGCTTTCTTT
-	-	TRBV7-2	TRBJ2-7	CASSPPAGRGYEQYF	TGTGCCAGCAGCCCCCCGGCGGGACGTGGCTACGAGCAGTACTTC
-	-	TRBV4-3	TRBJ2-7	CASSQGSGPPYYEQYF	TGCGCCAGCAGCCAAGGAAGCGGGCCGCCCTACTACGAGCAGTACTTC
TRBD2	-	TRBV30	TRBJ2-5	CARAGGLQETQYF	TGTGCCCGAGCGGGAGGTCTACAAGAGACCCAGTACTTC
TRBD1	-	TRBV7-9	TRBJ2-3	CASSPGTGGTDTQYF	TGTGCCAGCAGCCCCGGGACAGGGGGGACAGATACGCAGTATTTT
-	-	TRBV28	TRBJ1-5	CASRGLQAGDSNQPQHF	TGTGCCAGCAGAGGCCTTCAAGCCGGGGATAGCAATCAGCCCCAGCATTTT
-	-	TRBV19	TRBJ1-2	CASRGGAPSYGYTF	TGTGCCTCACGGGGGGGGGCGCCGAGCTATGGCTACACCTTC
-	-	TRBV18	TRBJ1-5	CASSLRQGNQPQHF	TGTGCCAGCTCACTAAGACAGGGCAATCAGCCCCAGCATTTT
TRBD2	once	TRBV10-3	TRBJ2-3	CAISESNAGGGTDTQYF	TGTGCCATCAGTGAGTCGAACGCGGGGGGTGGCACAGATACGCAGTATTTT
-	many	TRBV9	TRBJ2-1	CASSSTGTRGPNEQFF	TGTGCCAGCAGCAGTACCGGGACTCGAGGTCCCAATGAGCAGTTCTTC
-	once	TRBV28	TRBJ1-5	CASNPTKGIPLSNQPQHF	TGTGCCAGCAACCCAACTAAGGGGATACCCCTTAGCAATCAGCCCCAGCATTTT
-	-	TRBV4-1	TRBJ1-4	CASSQGRARRGGTNEKLFF	TGCGCCAGCAGCCAAGGCAGGGCCCGTAGGGGTGGAACTAATGAAAAACTGTTTTTT
-	once	TRBV28	TRBJ2-7	CASSTQGQLQYF	TGTGCCAGCAGTACCCAGGGGCAGCTACAGTACTTC
-	-	TRBV24-1	TRBJ1-2	CATSDREYGYTF	TGTGCCACCAGTGATCGCGAATATGGCTACACCTTC
-	-	TRBV28	TRBJ1-1	CASSPTPQGMDTEAFF	TGTGCCAGCAGTCCAACTCCACAGGGTATGGACACTGAAGCTTTCTTT
TRBD2	-	TRBV6-1	TRBJ2-1	CASSEAGLAGGHEQFF	TGTGCCAGCAGTGAAGCGGGACTAGCGGGGGGGCATGAGCAGTTCTTC
TRBD1	-	TRBV6-2/TRBV6-3	TRBJ1-1	CASSRQPGIQGLNTEAFF	TGTGCCAGCAGTCGCCAACCCGGTATACAGGGGTTGAACACTGAAGCTTTCTTT
-	-	TRBV4-3	TRBJ2-6	CASSPARGSGANVLTF	TGCGCCAGCAGCCCAGCCCGGGGGTCTGGGGCCAACGTCCTGACTTTC
-	-	TRBV5-4	TRBJ2-3	CASSLTHIHTDTQYF	TGTGCCAGCAGCCTAACCCATATCCACACAGATACGCAGTATTTT
-	-	TRBV11-2	TRBJ1-6	CASSLGRNNSPLHF	TGTGCCAGCAGCTTGGGGCGGAATAATTCACCCCTCCACTTT
-	-	TRBV28	TRBJ1-1	CASTLPGRGTEAFF	TGTGCCAGCACTCTACCGGGGCGGGGCACTGAAGCTTTCTTT
-	-	TRBV5-6	TRBJ2-2	CASRPGRGYANTGELFF	TGTGCCAGCAGGCCAGGGAGGGGGTATGCAAACACCGGGGAGCTGTTTTTT
TRBD1	-	TRBV19	TRBJ1-5	CASSIDLGTAHNQPQHF	TGTGCCAGTAGTATAGATCTCGGGACAGCGCACAATCAGCCCCAGCATTTT
TRBD1	-	TRBV28	TRBJ2-7	CASSTRTGYEQYF	TGTGCCAGCAGTACCCGGACAGGGTACGAGCAGTACTTC
-	-	TRBV18	TRBJ1-3	CASSPPGEAAGNTIYF	TGTGCCAGCTCACCACCTGGGGAGGCTGCTGGAAACACCATATATTTT
-	-	TRBV4-1	TRBJ2-2	CASSQGRRGTGGELFF	TGCGCCAGCAGCCAAGGGCGAAGGGGGACGGGCGGGGAGCTGTTTTTT
-	-	TRBV2	TRBJ2-5	CASKYDRNQETQYF	TGTGCCAGCAAATATGACAGGAACCAAGAGACCCAGTACTTC